One and the same sample provided the 25 T cell receptor beta chains below, sequenced in a study of OX40 agonist ivuxolimab in advanced cancers. The repertoire was sequenced with immunoSEQ multiplex PCR; TCRdb's copy has only in-frame clones and lacks some. The sample yields tens of thousands of clones, under 90% seen once. The specimen was CD4+ or CD8+ T cells sorted from blood, collected in a trial of the OX40 agonist ivuxolimab. The receptors stem from an adult with an advanced solid tumor such as melanoma, head and neck, liver or kidney cancer.

The rearrangement uses TRBV21-1 and TRBJ2-1; the listed D gene, TRBD2, was not tested against the DNA. TRBV21-1 is an annotated pseudogene. This CDR3 region has 14 residues. The CDR3 here is CASSNHLAVNEQFF. The CDR3 nucleotides are TGTGCCAGCAGCAACCATCTAGCGGTCAATGAGCAGTTCTTC.

This clone was seen a handful of times. This chain uses TRBV28 with TRBJ2-7, with D perhaps matching TRBD2 (6 bases). The CDR3 is 15 residues long. Germline assignment: CDR1 MDHEN and CDR2 SYDVKM. The V end was cut by 2 bases, the J end by 0 bases, with 11 bases between. The CDR3 DNA reads as TGTGCCAGCAGTTTAGAGGCGGGGACCTCCTACGAGCAGTACTTC. Translated, it gives CASSLEAGTSYEQYF.

This sequence joins TRBV7-2 and TRBJ2-1; D gene uncertain. This CDR3 has 15 amino acids. Germline CDR1 is SGHTA and CDR2 is FQGNSA. Trimming cost V 0 bases and J 0 bases, with 6 bases left between them. CDR3 sequence reads: CASSLAGRSYNEQFF. The DNA of the CDR3 is TGTGCCAGCAGCTTAGCGGGCCGCTCCTACAATGAGCAGTTCTTC.

This chain joins TRBV27 and TRBJ2-1; no firm D call. From germline, CDR1 is MNHEY and CDR2 SMNVEV (reference sequence). V gave up 6 bases and J gave up 9 bases, with 9 bases separating them. This CDR3 contains 11 residues. CDR3 DNA: TGTGCCAGCAGAGGGAACACTGAGCAGTTCTTC. Translated: CASRGNTEQFF.

V and J are TRBV7-9 and TRBJ2-1, with 16 nucleotides matching TRBD2. V lost 6 bases to trimming and J lost 7 bases; unmatched junction nucleotides: 9. The V gene's germline CDR1 is SEHNR and CDR2 FQNEAQ (reference sequence). The CDR3 covers 17 residues. This CDR3 reads CASRPPGLAGGPNEQFF. In DNA, the CDR3 is TGTGCCAGCAGACCGCCGGGACTAGCGGGAGGGCCGAATGAGCAGTTCTTC.

The rearrangement links TRBV4-1 to TRBJ1-2; D might be TRBD1 (5 bases). Germline CDR1 reads MGHRA; CDR2 reads YSYEKL. The germline V and J ends were trimmed by 2 bases and 4 bases, with 8 bases remaining between them. This CDR3 has 13 amino acids. The CDR3 DNA reads TGCGCCAGCAGCCAAAACCAGGGCTATGGCTACACCTTC. As protein: CASSQNQGYGYTF.

The gene calls are TRBV7-9 and TRBJ2-3; maybe TRBD2 (5 bases). Trimming took 5 bases from V and 0 from J, leaving 15 bases between them. Germline CDR1 SEHNR, CDR2 FQNEAQ (reference sequence). This CDR3 has 16 amino acids. The CDR3, as DNA: TGTGCCAGCAGCCAAGCGGTTTACAGAAGCACAGATACGCAGTATTTT. Protein: CASSQAVYRSTDTQYF.

This CDR3 is CASSTWVAGASGDQYF. Written as DNA, the CDR3 is TGTGCCAGTAGTACCTGGGTAGCGGGAGCCTCAGGAGACCAGTACTTC. The rearrangement joins TRBV19 to TRBJ2-5; 9 bases align to TRBD2. V was pared by 4 bases and J by 10 bases, with 16 bases of the junction left unmatched. In germline, CDR1 is LNHDA, CDR2 SQIVND (reference sequence). The CDR3 is made up of 16 amino acids.

The chain combines TRBV19 with TRBJ1-1; D remains unclear. Trimming shortened V by 3 bases and J by 4 bases, and 12 bases separated the two germline ends. The germline CDR1 and CDR2 sequences are LNHDA and SQIVND (reference sequence). The CDR3 has 14 residues. As DNA, the CDR3 is TGTGCCAGTAGTATCTCTTTAGAGAGCACTGAAGCTTTCTTT. It codes for CASSISLESTEAFF. Full variable domain (missing parts from reference TRBV19 and TRBJ1-1): DGGITQSPKYLFRKEGQNVTLSCEQNLNHDAMYWYRQDPGQGLRLIYYSQIVNDFQKGDIAEGYSVSREKKESFPLTVTSAQKNPTAFYLCASSISLESTEAFFGQGTRLTVV.

This sequence joins TRBV10-2 and TRBJ2-1, with 8 bases matching TRBD2. CDR3 size: 14 residues. V was clipped by 6 bases and J by 6 bases; unmatched bases: 7. Germline V gene lookup returns CDR1 WSHSY and CDR2 SAAADI. The CDR3 loop is CASSSSGSGNEQFF. CDR3 sequence (DNA): TGCGCCAGCAGCTCGAGCGGGAGTGGCAATGAGCAGTTCTTC.

This chain's CDR3 is CASRYRDGTEAFF. The CDR3, as DNA: TGTGCCAGCAGGTACAGGGATGGCACTGAAGCTTTCTTT. The chain combines TRBV5-6 with TRBJ1-1, with D possibly being TRBD1 (6 bases). The CDR3 spans 13 residues. The germline V gene has CDR1 SGHDT and CDR2 YYEEEE. Trimming pared 5 bases from V and 4 bases from J, leaving 12 bases between.

The rearrangement links TRBV5-6 to TRBJ2-1; no clear D gene. V was shortened by 1 base and J by 9 bases, with 8 bases between the two germline ends. The CDR3 has 12 residues. Germline V gives CDR1 SGHDT, CDR2 YYEEEE. CDR3 loop: CASSLFDGEQFF. In DNA form, the CDR3 reads TGTGCCAGCAGCTTGTTTGATGGTGAGCAGTTCTTC.

This chain uses TRBV29-1 with TRBJ1-1; 8 positions match TRBD1. Germline-derived CDR1 and CDR2 are SQVTM and ANQGSEA. Unmatched junction bases numbered 5, after V lost 7 bases and J lost 1 base. The CDR3 is 13 amino acids. The CDR3 sequence: CSAAGQANTEAFF. CDR3 nucleotides: TGCAGCGCAGCGGGACAGGCGAACACTGAAGCTTTCTTT.

The V call is TRBV7-9, the J call TRBJ2-7; D possibly uses TRBD1 or TRBD2 (5 bases each). Germline lookup yields CDR1 SEHNR and CDR2 FQNEAQ (reference sequence). CDR3 size: 16 residues. V was clipped by 5 bases and J by 2 bases, with 19 bases between them. The CDR3 bases are TGTGCCAGCAGCCCCCATCCGAGGGACGGGCCCTACGAGCAGTACTTC. It encodes CASSPHPRDGPYEQYF. Filled out from reference TRBV7-9 and TRBJ2-7, the complete variable domain reads DTGVSQNPRHKITKRGQNVTFRCDPISEHNRLYWYRQTLGQGPEFLTYFQNEAQLEKSRLLSDRFSAERPKGSFSTLEIQRTEQGDSAMYLCASSPHPRDGPYEQYFGPGTRLTVT.

V usage is TRBV7-2 and J usage is TRBJ2-5; D unresolved. V shed 1 base and J shed 2 bases, with 8 bases lying between them. Germline V gives CDR1 SGHTA, CDR2 FQGNSA. The CDR3 runs 14 residues. CDR3 coding DNA: TGTGCCAGCAGCTTAGTCCCTGATCAAGAGACCCAGTACTTC. It encodes CASSLVPDQETQYF.

This chain joins TRBV11-2 and TRBJ2-7, with 9 nucleotides matching TRBD2. CDR1 is SGHAT and CDR2 is FQNNGV in the germline V gene. CDR3 length equals 14 residues. Losses at the gene ends were 5 bases for V and 6 bases for J; bases not matched to a gene: 8. CDR3 region: CASSLSGSITEQYF. CDR3 nucleotide sequence: TGTGCCAGCAGCCTTAGCGGGAGCATCACCGAGCAGTACTTC.

The chain has TRBV30 and TRBJ2-1; D unresolved. Trimming pared 4 bases from V and 3 bases from J, leaving 10 bases between. The CDR3 totals 13 residues. In germline, CDR1 is GTSNPN, CDR2 SVGIG (reference sequence). The DNA for the CDR3 is TGTGCCTGGAAGCTAAGAAACTACAATGAGCAGTTCTTC. Translation: CAWKLRNYNEQFF.

The genes are TRBV18 and TRBJ2-7; 7 nucleotides line up with TRBD2. The germline V gene encodes CDR1 KGHSH and CDR2 LQKENI. The V segment lost 1 base and the J segment 5 bases; nucleotides outside the gene matches: 17. The CDR3 extends over 18 amino acids. CDR3 region: CASSPRSGGGGLFDEQYF. CDR3 nucleotide sequence: TGTGCCAGCTCACCACGATCGGGCGGGGGTGGTCTGTTCGACGAGCAGTACTTC.

This chain connects TRBV4-1 to TRBJ2-1; unclear D gene. Trimming pared 0 bases from V and 3 bases from J, leaving 12 bases between. CDR3 size: 16 residues. Looked up from germline, CDR1 is MGHRA and CDR2 is YSYEKL. The DNA for the CDR3 is TGCGCCAGCAGCCAAGATCACCCGGGCGTCTACAATGAGCAGTTCTTC. This encodes CASSQDHPGVYNEQFF.

The chain uses TRBV6-5 and TRBJ1-2, with 8 bases fitting TRBD1. CDR1 is MNHEY and CDR2 is SVGAGI in the germline V gene. CDR3 length: 14 residues. The V segment lost 2 bases and the J segment 8 bases; nucleotides outside the gene matches: 7. CDR3: CASSYRTGTDGYTF. CDR3 bases: TGTGCCAGCAGTTACCGGACAGGGACTGACGGCTACACCTTC.

CDR3 residues: CATSRRLAYNEQFF. The CDR3 DNA is TGTGCCACCAGCCGCCGCTTAGCGTACAATGAGCAGTTCTTC. V and J are TRBV15 and TRBJ2-1; perhaps TRBD2 as D (5 bases). The germline gives CDR1 LNHNV, CDR2 YYDKDF (reference sequence). This CDR3 has 14 residues. V dropped 5 bases and J dropped 4 bases, with 12 bases sitting between them.

The chain couples TRBV28 to TRBJ2-7; 8 bases line up with TRBD1. Germline-derived CDR1 and CDR2 are MDHEN and SYDVKM. V lost 3 bases to trimming and J lost 0 bases; unmatched junction nucleotides: 7. The CDR3 length is 16 residues. The DNA of the CDR3 is TGTGCCAGCAGTTTTCAGGGGGCGGGCAGCTCCTACGAGCAGTACTTC. This gives the protein CASSFQGAGSSYEQYF.

As regards this clone: This specimen includes other DNA sequences encoding the same CDR3. V usage is TRBV27 and J usage is TRBJ1-4, with TRBD1 as a possible D gene (5 bases). CDR1 and CDR2 (germline): MNHEY, SMNVEV (reference sequence). There are 12 residues in the CDR3. Between the trimmed V and J ends, which lost 5 bases and 7 bases, there was a span of 8 bases. Here the CDR3 DNA reads TGTGCCAGCAGTCTTCAGGGTGAAAAACTGTTTTTT. It is translated as CASSLQGEKLFF.

The table lists this clone with a few counts. The V gene is TRBV2, the J gene TRBJ1-2, with D possibly being TRBD1 (6 bases). V was shortened by 6 bases and J by 5 bases, with 7 bases between the two germline ends. This CDR3 comprises 11 residues. Germline CDR1 and CDR2: SNHLY and FYNNEI. The CDR3 DNA is TGTGCCAGCAGACAGGGTTATGGCTACACCTTC. It translates to CASRQGYGYTF.

The CDR3 spells CASSLGRRETQYF. CDR3 nucleotides: TGTGCCAGCAGCTTAGGGCGGCGCGAGACCCAGTACTTC. The chain combines TRBV11-2 with TRBJ2-5, with D hard to call. Per germline, CDR1 SGHAT and CDR2 FQNNGV. V was trimmed by 1 base and J by 5 bases, leaving 8 bases between them. The CDR3 length is 13 residues.